Below are 5 T cell receptor beta chains sequenced from a single sample in a study of a mutant IDH1 vaccine in newly diagnosed glioma. This table comes from immunoSEQ multiplex PCR, and its TCRdb copy is limited to in-frame clones, with some not included. Seen here are under 35,000 clones, roughly four fifths observed once, and the top ten hold around 6.9%. Their antigens are not known. Documented time point: week 35, safety follow-up. A single vaccine dose contained 300 ug of mutant IDH1 20-mer peptide, and topical imiquimod was used with it. The sample here was PBMCs, taken from a glioma patient whose treatment included an IDH1 peptide vaccine. These receptors were taken from a man between 45 and 60 years old with glioma.

The chain is built from TRBV5-4 and TRBJ1-2; D is unclear. Per germline, CDR1 SGHNT and CDR2 YYREEE (reference sequence). The ends were cut back, 1 base at V and 4 bases at J, with 5 bases in the middle. There are 12 residues in the CDR3. This chain's CDR3 is CASSLHGYGYTF. Written as DNA, the CDR3 is TGTGCCAGCAGCTTGCATGGCTATGGCTACACCTTC.

The rearrangement uses TRBV5-1 and TRBJ1-1, with D tentatively TRBD1 (5 bases). The germline gives CDR1 SGHRS, CDR2 YFSETQ. V lost 3 bases to trimming and J lost 7 bases, with 7 bases between them. There are 11 residues in the CDR3. The CDR3 loop is CASSYQGEAFF. The CDR3 DNA follows: TGCGCCAGCAGCTACCAGGGTGAAGCTTTCTTT.

The gene calls are TRBV5-4 and TRBJ1-1, with D perhaps matching TRBD1 (5 bases). CDR3 size: 14 residues. The V gene lost 0 bases and the J gene lost 3 bases, with 9 bases spanning the gap. Per germline, CDR1 SGHNT and CDR2 YYREEE (reference sequence). CDR3 in amino acids: CASSLVEGYTEAFF. The CDR3 coding sequence is TGTGCCAGCAGCTTGGTGGAGGGGTACACTGAAGCTTTCTTT.

The chain recombines TRBV28 with TRBJ2-7, with no clear D. Trimming removed 8 bases from V and 2 bases from J, with 19 bases in between. This CDR3 region has 15 residues. The germline CDR1 and CDR2 sequences are MDHEN and SYDVKM. As DNA, the CDR3 is TGTGCCAGCCTTGCATGGGAAGGGAATGCCTACGAGCAGTACTTC. It codes for CASLAWEGNAYEQYF.

The rearrangement links TRBV14 to TRBJ1-2; D unclear. The germline CDR1 and CDR2 sequences are SGHDN and FVKESK. The CDR3 runs 13 residues. The germline V and J ends were trimmed by 5 bases and 4 bases, with 11 bases remaining between them. The CDR3 DNA sequence: TGTGCCAGCAGCTCCGGACGGAGCTATGGCTACACCTTC. This gives the protein CASSSGRSYGYTF. The whole variable domain, filled in from reference TRBV14 and TRBJ1-2, reads EAGVTQFPSHSVIEKGQTVTLRCDPISGHDNLYWYRRVMGKEIKFLLHFVKESKQDESGMPNNRFLAERTGGTYSTLKVQPAELEDSGVYFCASSSGRSYGYTFGSGTRLTVV.